This T cell receptor (beta chain) was identified during a study of CXCR3-negative and CXCR3-positive naive CD8 T cells. With respect to this clonotype: Its antigen is undetermined.

CDR3 length equals 12 residues. The germline CDR1 and CDR2 sequences are SGHAT and FQNNGV. Subsets of CD8+ T cells were each sorted in triplicate at 250,000 to 350,000 cells apiece. Naive CD8+ T cells showed CD45RO-CCR7+CD27+CD95-. Overall study results and limits: CXCR3-positive naive cells had TRB CDR3s that were more hydrophobic than CXCR3-negative naive cells had. CXCR3-negative and CXCR3-positive naive cells shared comparable TRBV-TRBJ usage, but memory cells did not. Both naive subsets had comparably high diversity; memory CD8+ cells much lower.

Libraries were UMI-labeled 5' RACE TRB cDNA. With the 5' RACE reads reprocessed, TCRdb shows one record per CDR3 protein and no DNA. The sample has around 60,000 distinct CDR3 sequences. The chain combines TRBV11-2 with TRBJ2-7; the TRBD2 assignment by TCRdb is unverifiable without DNA. The receptor was isolated from a human donor in good health. Some clones in this sample may be carry-over from other donors' samples. Sequencing was done on a sample of naive CXCR3+ CD8+ T cells from blood. Subset defined: CD45RO-CCR7+CD27+CD95- naive CD8+ T cells expressing CXCR3 (TNR3+). CDR3 sequence: CASSLDLEVSYF.